This entry describes one T cell receptor beta chain. Its target is not known. Germline V gene sequence: CDR1 MNHEY, CDR2 SMNVEV (reference sequence). The CDR3 is made up of 16 amino acids. Primers included in the PCR were 60 Vbeta and 13 Jbeta primers. The repertoire was sequenced with immunoSEQ multiplex PCR; TCRdb's copy has only in-frame clones and lacks some. This sample carries 55,000 to 80,000 clones, about 70% of them seen once, and the ten largest clones take just over 2%. The source of the sample is a study of cytomegalovirus exposure and HLA in healthy donors. The study, taken as a whole, reports: Later analysis suggested most CMV-associated TCR beta chains were HLA-restricted.

Input material: PBMCs. The J gene is TRBJ2-5, the V gene TRBV27; 7 bases are a match to TRBD1. TRBJ2-7 matches the DNA end more closely, so the J call is doubtful. This clonotype originated in a woman aged 30 to 39 in good health and CMV-seronegative. The CDR3 DNA sequence: TGTGCCAGCAGCATCAAGGCGGACAGGAGCTCCTACGAGCAGTACTTC. Translation gives CASSIKADRSSYEQYF.